A single sample is the source of the 23 T cell receptor beta chains below, sequenced in a study of breast tumors, draining lymph nodes, adjacent tissues. TCRdb fed the multiplex PCR reads into MiXCR, producing one record per CDR3 protein. The table includes approximately 52,000 distinct CDR3 sequences, roughly 39% detected once. The sample taken for sequencing was breast tumor tissue. Receptors were obtained from a female donor with breast cancer. Some clones in this sample may be carry-over from other donors' samples.

Ten or more counts support this clonotype. J is TRBJ2-1 and V is TRBV9; D perhaps matches TRBD2 (6 bases). The V and J ends lost 2 bases and 9 bases respectively, with 12 bases between them. The CDR3 is 13 amino acids. Germline CDR1 SGDLS, CDR2 YYNGEE. CDR3 amino acids: CASSVEGLGEQFF. In DNA, the CDR3 is TGTGCCAGCAGCGTCGAGGGACTGGGTGAGCAGTTCTTC.

This clonotype was counted at least ten times. The J gene is TRBJ2-1, the V gene TRBV5-6, with 7 nucleotides matching TRBD2. This CDR3 has 15 amino acids. V lost 0 bases, J lost 3 bases, and 3 bases stayed unmatched. Germline-derived CDR1 and CDR2 are SGHDT and YYEEEE. The CDR3 spells CASSLGGGSYNEQFF. The CDR3 DNA reads TGTGCCAGCAGCTTGGGTGGCGGGAGCTACAATGAGCAGTTCTTC.

A word on this clonotype: Given a much more abundant clone one base away, this may be a read error. Because the CDR3's place on the DNA is in doubt, the DNA is left out and the CDR3 is given as listed by TCRdb. The chain combines TRBV9 with TRBJ2-1; TRBD2 reflects the table's D call only, with no check against the DNA. The germline gives CDR1 SGDLS, CDR2 YYNGEE. The CDR3 is 15 residues long, counting both termini. The CDR3 is CASSVAGGIDNEPFF.

The chain has TRBV4-1 and TRBJ1-2; possible D gene TRBD1, 6 bases. V was pared by 7 bases and J by 3 bases, with 24 bases between. CDR1 MGHRA and CDR2 YSYEKL come from the germline V gene. The CDR3 sequence is 17 residues long. In nucleotides, the CDR3 is TGCGCCAGCACCAGCCAGATTACGGGGGCCACACACTATGGCTACACCTTC. Amino acid sequence: CASTSQITGATHYGYTF.

This clonotype was recorded at least ten times. The V call is TRBV6-2 or TRBV6-3, the J call TRBJ1-5; 7 nucleotides align to TRBD1. The CDR3 consists of 13 residues. With V trimmed by 5 bases and J by 5 bases, 3 bases remained unmatched. Germline V gene lookup returns CDR1 MNHEY and CDR2 SVGEGT. The CDR3 loop is CASSLDRDQPQHF. CDR3 in DNA: TGTGCCAGCAGTCTCGACAGGGATCAGCCCCAGCATTTT.

This clonotype was observed at least ten times. The chain couples TRBV6-5 to TRBJ2-7; D is perhaps TRBD2 (5 bases). The CDR3 loop spans 15 amino acids. CDR1 and CDR2 (germline): MNHEY, SVGAGI. V lost 8 bases and J lost 4, with 21 bases in between. In DNA, the CDR3 is TGTGCCAGCTCCCGACCCGGGTCACGGGGTTACGAGCAGTACTTC. Its translation: CASSRPGSRGYEQYF.

This clonotype has a count of ten or more. This may arise from a read error, as a much more abundant clone is one base away. This chain links TRBV19 with TRBJ2-3, with TRBD1 identical over 7 bases. The CDR3 runs 14 residues. Germline-derived CDR1 and CDR2 are LNHDA and SQIVND (reference sequence). J gave up 3 bases and V 10 bases, and 10 bases lay outside the gene matches. CDR3 DNA: TGTGCCACCAAGGGGGCGGTCCTAACAGATACGCAGTATTTT. Its translation: CATKGAVLTDTQYF.

CDR3 region: CASSYGWRAQGQGAYNEQFF. In nucleotides, the CDR3 is TGTGCCAGCAGTTACGGTTGGAGAGCTCAGGGACAGGGTGCCTACAATGAGCAGTTCTTC. The chain carries TRBV6-6 and TRBJ2-1; TRBD1 aligns across 9 bases. The CDR3 is 20 residues long. Germline V gene data show CDR1 as MNHNY and CDR2 as SVGAGI (reference sequence). V gave up 2 bases and J gave up 2 bases; unmatched junction bases: 16.

Many counts were recorded for this clonotype. This chain joins TRBV19 and TRBJ1-5; TRBD1 might be the D (5 bases). The ends were cut back, 7 bases at V and 2 bases at J, with 12 bases in the middle. The germline gives CDR1 LNHDA, CDR2 SQIVND (reference sequence). The CDR3 contains 14 residues. CDR3 bases: TGTGCCAGTATGGGGGTTCTGGGCAATCAGCCCCAGCATTTT. Translating gives CASMGVLGNQPQHF.

The V call is TRBV4-3, the J call TRBJ1-2; tentatively, D is TRBD1 (5 bases). The length of the CDR3 is 15 residues. V was pared by 5 bases and J by 2 bases, with 15 bases between. Germline V CDR1 and CDR2: LGHNA, YSLEER. CDR3 coding DNA: TGCGCCAGCAGCTTGATGGGGGAGGGAAACTATGGCTACACCTTC. It is translated as CASSLMGEGNYGYTF.

This clonotype was observed many times. This chain connects TRBV20-1 to TRBJ2-5, with TRBD2 matching over 10 bases. The germline V gene encodes CDR1 DFQATT and CDR2 SNEGSKA (reference sequence). V lost 5 bases, J lost 1 base, and 13 bases stayed unmatched. This CDR3 is 17 amino acids long. For the CDR3, the DNA is TGCAGTGCTTCTCGGCATGGACTAGCGGAGGGCCAAGAGACCCAGTACTTC. This sequence encodes CSASRHGLAEGQETQYF.

This clonotype came up many times. V is TRBV20-1 and J is TRBJ2-5; perhaps TRBD2 as D (7 bases). The CDR3 is made up of 14 amino acids. CDR1 is DFQATT, CDR2 SNEGSKA, per germline (reference sequence). V lost 6 bases to trimming and J lost 5 bases, with 19 bases between them. The CDR3 spells CSAPRGGGRETQYF. In nucleotides, the CDR3 is TGCAGTGCGCCGAGGGGGGGCGGTAGGGAGACCCAGTACTTC.

The chain couples TRBV19 to TRBJ1-2, with D maybe TRBD1 (5 bases). From germline, CDR1 is LNHDA and CDR2 SQIVND (reference sequence). CDR3 length equals 15 residues. Between the trimmed V and J ends, which lost 9 bases and 4 bases, there was a span of 21 bases. Written as DNA, the CDR3 is TGTGCCAGCTCACTCACAGACAGTTTCGTCTATGGCTACACCTTC. As protein: CASSLTDSFVYGYTF.

Only a few counts were recorded for this clonotype. A much larger clone lies a single base off, so this may be a read error. The V call is TRBV19, the J call TRBJ2-2, with 15 bases lining up with TRBD2. This CDR3 spans 18 amino acids. Germline CDR1 is LNHDA and CDR2 is SQIVND (reference sequence). CDR3 region: CASSLWTSGRVNTGEPFF. The CDR3 nucleotides read TGTGCCAGTAGTCTCTGGACTAGCGGGAGGGTGAACACCGGGGAGCCGTTTTTT. Supplemented by reference TRBV19 and TRBJ2-2, the full variable domain reads DGGITQSPKYLFRKEGQNVTLSCEQNLNHDAMYWYRQDPGQGLRLIYYSQIVNDFQKGDIAEGYSVSREKKESFPLTVTSAQKNPTAFYLCASSLWTSGRVNTGEPFFGEGSRLTVL.

This chain connects TRBV6-1 to TRBJ1-1; D might be TRBD1 (6 bases). The V end lost 6 bases, the J end lost 6 bases, and 8 bases lay between the germline ends. The CDR3 loop spans 11 amino acids. Germline V gives CDR1 MNHNS, CDR2 SASEGT. For the CDR3, the DNA is TGTGCCAGCAGACAGGGTTCTGAAGCTTTCTTT. Its protein is CASRQGSEAFF.

This clonotype came up once. As the CDR3 is not closed by the conserved phenylalanine or tryptophan, this likely results from a read error. The chain combines TRBV10-1 with TRBJ2-3, with 13 bases identical to TRBD2. Unmatched junction bases numbered 5, after V lost 5 bases and J lost 3 bases. Germline lookup yields CDR1 WNHNN and CDR2 SYGVQD (reference sequence). This CDR3 is built from 16 residues. CDR3 sequence: CASSNGTSGTTDTQYL. The CDR3 nucleotides are TGCGCCAGCAGTAACGGGACTAGCGGGACGACAGATACGCAGTATCTT.

Of note for this clonotype: Here the CDR3 omits its conserved ending phenylalanine or tryptophan, so a read error is the likely source. The chain has TRBV10-2 and TRBJ1-4, with no clear D. The CDR3 is made up of 15 amino acids. Germline assignment: CDR1 WSHSY and CDR2 SAAADI. The CDR3 protein is CASGESSIRGEKLFL. The CDR3, as DNA: TGCGCCAGCGGTGAGTCCTCTATCCGGGGTGAAAAACTGTTTCTT.

There are a few counts of this clonotype. The genes are TRBV7-9 and TRBJ1-3; the D is unclear. V shed 9 bases and J shed 6 bases, with 18 bases lying between them. Germline assignment: CDR1 SEHNR and CDR2 FQNEAQ (reference sequence). CDR3 length: 14 amino acids. This CDR3 reads CASSEVTAKNTIYF. The CDR3 bases are TGTGCCAGTTCCGAGGTAACGGCCAAAAACACCATATATTTT.

The genes are TRBV9 and TRBJ2-5; perhaps TRBD2 as D (6 bases). CDR1 SGDLS and CDR2 YYNGEE come from the germline V gene. The CDR3 extends over 15 amino acids. V was trimmed by 0 bases and J by 5 bases, leaving 14 bases between them. The CDR3 sequence: CASSVGGGPRETQYF. DNA for the CDR3: TGTGCCAGCAGCGTAGGCGGAGGGCCGCGGGAGACCCAGTACTTC.

The chain recombines TRBV2 with TRBJ1-6; 9 bases are a match to TRBD1. The CDR3 contains 15 residues. Per the germline V gene, CDR1 is SNHLY and CDR2 is FYNNEI. Germline trimming cut 6 bases from V and 10 bases from J; bases unmatched to any gene: 10. The chain's CDR3 is CASRTGTGLGSPLHF. DNA of the CDR3: TGTGCCAGCAGAACGGGGACAGGGTTAGGGTCACCCCTCCACTTT.

Turning to this clonotype: Germline is not matched at one junction end, which may reflect a read error. The chain recombines TRBV11-1 with TRBJ2-7; TRBD2 aligns across 9 bases. Germline lookup yields CDR1 SGHAT and CDR2 FQDESV (reference sequence). The CDR3 has 15 residues. For the CDR3, the DNA is TGTGCCAGCAGCTTGGCTAGCGGGACGACCGGGGAGCTGTACTTC. It encodes CASSLASGTTGELYF.

This clonotype was counted ten times or more. The J gene is TRBJ2-5, the V gene TRBV7-2; D is uncertain. This CDR3 region has 13 residues. Trimming took off 10 bases at V and 2 bases at J, with 14 bases between the two ends. Germline CDR1 reads SGHTA; CDR2 reads FQGNSA. CDR3 region: CATLRGLQETQYF. Written as DNA, the CDR3 is TGTGCCACCCTTCGTGGATTACAAGAGACCCAGTACTTC.

The gene calls are TRBV2 and TRBJ1-1; D is ambiguous. This CDR3 is built from 11 residues. The V and J ends lost 9 bases and 5 bases respectively, with 10 bases between them. The germline V gene has CDR1 SNHLY and CDR2 FYNNEI. The CDR3 DNA follows: TGTGCCAGGGACGGTTATACTGAAGCTTTCTTT. Translating gives CARDGYTEAFF.